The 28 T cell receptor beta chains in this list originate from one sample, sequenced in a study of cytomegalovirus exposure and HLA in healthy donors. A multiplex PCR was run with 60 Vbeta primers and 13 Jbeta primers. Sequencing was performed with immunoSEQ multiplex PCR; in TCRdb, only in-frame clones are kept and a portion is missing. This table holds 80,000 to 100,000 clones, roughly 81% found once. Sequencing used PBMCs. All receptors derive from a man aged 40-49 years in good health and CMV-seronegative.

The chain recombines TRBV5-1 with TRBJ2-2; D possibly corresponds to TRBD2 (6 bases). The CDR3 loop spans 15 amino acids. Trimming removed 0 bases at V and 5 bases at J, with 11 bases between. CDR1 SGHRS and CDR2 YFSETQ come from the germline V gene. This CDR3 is CASSLVGDSTGELFF. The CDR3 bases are TGCGCCAGCAGCTTGGTTGGGGACTCGACCGGGGAGCTGTTTTTT.

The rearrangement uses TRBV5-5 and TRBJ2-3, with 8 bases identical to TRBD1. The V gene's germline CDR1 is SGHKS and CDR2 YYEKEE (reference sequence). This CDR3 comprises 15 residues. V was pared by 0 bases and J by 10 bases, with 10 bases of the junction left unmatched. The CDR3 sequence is CASSLERQGSQPQYF. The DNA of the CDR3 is TGTGCCAGCAGCTTGGAGCGACAGGGGTCCCAACCGCAGTATTTT.

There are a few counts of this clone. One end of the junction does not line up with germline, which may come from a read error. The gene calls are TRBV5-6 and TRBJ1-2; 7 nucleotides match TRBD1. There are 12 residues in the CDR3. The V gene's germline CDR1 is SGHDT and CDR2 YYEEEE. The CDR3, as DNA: TGTGCCAGCAGCTTTGGAGCAGGACAGGACCTCTTC. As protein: CASSFGAGQDLF.

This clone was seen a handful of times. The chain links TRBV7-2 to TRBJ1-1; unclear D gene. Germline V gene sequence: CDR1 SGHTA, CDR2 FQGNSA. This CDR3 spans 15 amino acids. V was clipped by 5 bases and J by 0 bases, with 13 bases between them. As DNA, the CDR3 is TGTGCCAGCAGCCGAGTCGGGGTGTTGAACACTGAAGCTTTCTTT. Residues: CASSRVGVLNTEAFF. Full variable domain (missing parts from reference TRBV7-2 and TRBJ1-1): GAGVSQSPSNKVTEKGKDVELRCDPISGHTALYWYRQSLGQGLEFLIYFQGNSAPDKSGLPSDRFSAERTGGSVSTLTIQRTQQEDSAVYLCASSRVGVLNTEAFFGQGTRLTVV.

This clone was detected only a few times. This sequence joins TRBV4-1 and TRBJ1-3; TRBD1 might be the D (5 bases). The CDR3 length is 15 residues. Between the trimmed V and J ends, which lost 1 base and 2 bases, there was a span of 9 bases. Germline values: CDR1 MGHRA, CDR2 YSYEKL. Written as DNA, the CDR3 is TGCGCCAGCAGCCAAGGTACACAGGCTGGAAACACCATATATTTT. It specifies CASSQGTQAGNTIYF.

CDR3 protein: CASSSRDRGRPYGYTF. DNA of the CDR3: TGTGCCAGTAGTTCCCGGGACAGGGGGCGCCCCTATGGCTACACCTTC. J is TRBJ1-2 and V is TRBV19; TRBD1 agrees at 12 bases. The CDR3 runs 16 residues. Germline CDR1 is LNHDA and CDR2 is SQIVND (reference sequence). V was clipped by 5 bases and J by 4 bases; unmatched bases: 8.

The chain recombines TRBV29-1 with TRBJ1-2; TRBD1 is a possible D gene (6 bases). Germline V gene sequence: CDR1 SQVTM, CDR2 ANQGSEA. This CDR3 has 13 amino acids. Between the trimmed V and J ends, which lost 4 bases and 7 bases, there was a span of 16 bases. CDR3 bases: TGCAGCGTTGGGGAACGGGACACATCTGGCTACACCTTC. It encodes CSVGERDTSGYTF. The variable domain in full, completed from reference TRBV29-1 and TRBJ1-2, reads SAVISQKPSRDICQRGTSLTIQCQVDSQVTMMFWYRQQPGQSLTLIATANQGSEATYESGFVIDKFPISRPNLTFSTLTVSNMSPEDSSIYLCSVGERDTSGYTFGSGTRLTVV.

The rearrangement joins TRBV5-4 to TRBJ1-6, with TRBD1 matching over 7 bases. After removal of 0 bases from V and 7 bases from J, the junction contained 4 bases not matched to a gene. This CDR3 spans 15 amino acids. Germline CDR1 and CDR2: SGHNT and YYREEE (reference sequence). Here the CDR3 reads CASSLGGTDNSPLHF. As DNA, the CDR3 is TGTGCCAGCAGCTTGGGGGGGACAGACAATTCACCCCTCCACTTT. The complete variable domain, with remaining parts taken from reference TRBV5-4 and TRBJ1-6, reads ETGVTQSPTHLIKTRGQQVTLRCSSQSGHNTVSWYQQALGQGPQFIFQYYREEENGRGNFPPRFSGLQFPNYSSELNVNALELDDSALYLCASSLGGTDNSPLHFGNGTRLTVT.

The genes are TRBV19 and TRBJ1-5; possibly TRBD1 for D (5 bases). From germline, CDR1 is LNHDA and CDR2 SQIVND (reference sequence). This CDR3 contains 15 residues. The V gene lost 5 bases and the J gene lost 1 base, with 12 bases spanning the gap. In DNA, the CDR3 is TGTGCCAGTAGTGTGGGTGGGGCCAGCAATCAGCCCCAGCATTTT. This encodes CASSVGGASNQPQHF.

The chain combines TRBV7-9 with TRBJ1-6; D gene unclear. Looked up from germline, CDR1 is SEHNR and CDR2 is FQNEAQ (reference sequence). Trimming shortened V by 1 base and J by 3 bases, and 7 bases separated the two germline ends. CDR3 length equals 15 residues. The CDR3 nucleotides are TGTGCCAGCAGCTTAGGCGGAGTCTATAATTCACCCCTCCACTTT. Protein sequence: CASSLGGVYNSPLHF.

The CDR3 reads CSLRADYMNTEAFF. CDR3 DNA sequence: TGCAGCCTGAGGGCGGATTACATGAACACTGAAGCTTTCTTT. V is TRBV29-1 and J is TRBJ1-1; D gene unclear. Germline lookup yields CDR1 SQVTM and CDR2 ANQGSEA. The length of the CDR3 is 14 residues. V was clipped by 8 bases and J by 0 bases, with 16 bases between them.

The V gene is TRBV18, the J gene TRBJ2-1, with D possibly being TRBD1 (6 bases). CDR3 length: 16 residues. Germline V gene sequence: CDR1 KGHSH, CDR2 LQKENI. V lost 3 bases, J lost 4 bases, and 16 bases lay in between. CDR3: CASSPTGTSPYNEQFF. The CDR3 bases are TGTGCCAGCTCACCGACCGGGACATCGCCTTACAATGAGCAGTTCTTC.

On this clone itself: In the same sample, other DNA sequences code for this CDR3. CDR3 residues: CASRQGNYGYTF. CDR3 nucleotides: TGTGCCAGCCGACAGGGGAATTATGGCTACACCTTC. The chain carries TRBV27 and TRBJ1-2, with TRBD1 identical over 8 bases. Trimming cost V 8 bases and J 5 bases; bases outside gene matches: 4. Germline CDR1 reads MNHEY; CDR2 reads SMNVEV (reference sequence). The CDR3 consists of 12 residues.

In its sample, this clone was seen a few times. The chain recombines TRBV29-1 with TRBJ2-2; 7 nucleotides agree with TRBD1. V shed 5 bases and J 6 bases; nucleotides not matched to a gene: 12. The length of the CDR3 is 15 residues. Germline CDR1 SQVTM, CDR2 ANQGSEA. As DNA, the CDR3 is TGCAGCGTTCAAAACAGGGGTAGGACGTCCGGGGAGCTGTTTTTT. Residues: CSVQNRGRTSGELFF.

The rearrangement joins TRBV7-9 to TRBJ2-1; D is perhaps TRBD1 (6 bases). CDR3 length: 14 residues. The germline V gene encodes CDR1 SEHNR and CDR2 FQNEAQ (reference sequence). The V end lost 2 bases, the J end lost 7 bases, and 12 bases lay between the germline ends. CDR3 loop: CASSLSGQSNEQFF. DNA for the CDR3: TGTGCCAGCAGCTTATCTGGACAGAGTAATGAGCAGTTCTTC.

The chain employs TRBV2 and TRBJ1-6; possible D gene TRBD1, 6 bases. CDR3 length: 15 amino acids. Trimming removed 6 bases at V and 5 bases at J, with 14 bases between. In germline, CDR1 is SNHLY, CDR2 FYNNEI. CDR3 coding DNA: TGTGCCAGCAGCGCAGGACAGAGGAATAATTCACCCCTCCACTTT. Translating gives CASSAGQRNNSPLHF.

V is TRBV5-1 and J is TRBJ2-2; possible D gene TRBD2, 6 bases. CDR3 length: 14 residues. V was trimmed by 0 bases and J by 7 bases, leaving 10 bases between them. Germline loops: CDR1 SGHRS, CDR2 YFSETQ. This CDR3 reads CASSLEEGGGELFF. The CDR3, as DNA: TGCGCCAGCAGCTTGGAGGAGGGCGGCGGGGAGCTGTTTTTT.

The CDR3 loop reads CASGLEQGLSETQYF. The CDR3, as DNA: TGTGCTAGTGGTTTGGAACAGGGGTTGTCAGAGACCCAGTACTTC. The V call is TRBV12-5, the J call TRBJ2-5, with 7 bases fitting TRBD1. The CDR3 sequence is 15 residues long. Per germline, CDR1 LGHNT and CDR2 FRNRAP. The junction had 6 bases not matched to a gene; V was cut back by 1 base and J by 4 bases. The whole variable domain, filled in from reference TRBV12-5 and TRBJ2-5, reads DARVTQTPRHKVTEMGQEVTMRCQPILGHNTVFWYRQTMMQGLELLAYFRNRAPLDDSGMPKDRFSAEMPDATLATLKIQPSEPRDSAVYFCASGLEQGLSETQYFGPGTRLLVL.

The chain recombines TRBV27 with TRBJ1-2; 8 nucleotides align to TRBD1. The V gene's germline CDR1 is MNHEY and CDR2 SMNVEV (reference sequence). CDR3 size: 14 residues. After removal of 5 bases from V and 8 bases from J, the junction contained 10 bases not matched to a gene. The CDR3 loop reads CASSGQGAGEGYTF. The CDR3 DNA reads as TGTGCCAGCAGTGGTCAGGGGGCTGGGGAAGGCTACACCTTC.

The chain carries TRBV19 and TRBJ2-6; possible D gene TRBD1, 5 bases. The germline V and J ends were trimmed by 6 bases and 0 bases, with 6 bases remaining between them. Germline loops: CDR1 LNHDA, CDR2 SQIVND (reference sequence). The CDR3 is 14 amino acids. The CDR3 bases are TGTGCCAGTAGACAGGACTCTGGGGCCAACGTCCTGACTTTC. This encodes CASRQDSGANVLTF.

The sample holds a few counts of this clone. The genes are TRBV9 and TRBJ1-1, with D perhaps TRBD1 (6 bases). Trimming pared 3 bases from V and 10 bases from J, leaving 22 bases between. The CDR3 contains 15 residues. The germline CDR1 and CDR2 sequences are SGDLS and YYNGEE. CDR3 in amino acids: CASSDTGRGDLGAFF. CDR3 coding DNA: TGTGCCAGCAGCGACACAGGGAGGGGAGATTTGGGAGCTTTCTTT. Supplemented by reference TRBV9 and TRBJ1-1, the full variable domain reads DSGVTQTPKHLITATGQRVTLRCSPRSGDLSVYWYQQSLDQGLQFLIQYYNGEERAKGNILERFSAQQFPDLHSELNLSSLELGDSALYFCASSDTGRGDLGAFFGQGTRLTVV.

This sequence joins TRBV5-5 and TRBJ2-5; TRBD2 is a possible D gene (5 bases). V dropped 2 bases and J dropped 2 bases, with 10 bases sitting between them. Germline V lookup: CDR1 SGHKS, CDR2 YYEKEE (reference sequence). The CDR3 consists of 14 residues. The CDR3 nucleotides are TGTGCCAGCAGCTTCACTAGTGCACAAGAGACCCAGTACTTC. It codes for CASSFTSAQETQYF.

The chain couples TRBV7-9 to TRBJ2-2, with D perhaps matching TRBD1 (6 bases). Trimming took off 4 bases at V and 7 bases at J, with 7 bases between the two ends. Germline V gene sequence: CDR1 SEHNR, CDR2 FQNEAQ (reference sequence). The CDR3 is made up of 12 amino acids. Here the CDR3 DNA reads TGTGCCAGCAGCTCAGGGGACGGGGAGCTGTTTTTT. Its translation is CASSSGDGELFF.

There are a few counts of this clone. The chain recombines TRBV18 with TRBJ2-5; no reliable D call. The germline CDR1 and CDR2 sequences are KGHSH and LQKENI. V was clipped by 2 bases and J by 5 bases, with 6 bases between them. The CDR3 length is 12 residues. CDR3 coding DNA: TGTGCCAGCTCACCAAACGCGGAGACCCAGTACTTC. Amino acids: CASSPNAETQYF.

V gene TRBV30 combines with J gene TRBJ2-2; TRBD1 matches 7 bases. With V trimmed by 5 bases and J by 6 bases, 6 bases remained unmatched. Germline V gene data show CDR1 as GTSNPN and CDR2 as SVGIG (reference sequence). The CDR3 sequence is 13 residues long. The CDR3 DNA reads TGTGCCTGGTCACAGGGGCTACCCGGGGAGCTGTTTTTT. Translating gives CAWSQGLPGELFF. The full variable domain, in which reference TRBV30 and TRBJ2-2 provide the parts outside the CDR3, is SQTIHQWPATLVQPVGSPLSLECTVEGTSNPNLYWYRQAAGRGLQLLFYSVGIGQISSEVPQNLSASRPQDRQFILSSKKLLLSDSGFYLCAWSQGLPGELFFGEGSRLTVL.

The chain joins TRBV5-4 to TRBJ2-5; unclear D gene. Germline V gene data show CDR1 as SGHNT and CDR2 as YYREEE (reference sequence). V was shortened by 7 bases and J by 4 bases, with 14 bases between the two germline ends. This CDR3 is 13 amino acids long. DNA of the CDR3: TGTGCCAGCGGGTACGGGTTGGGAGAGACCCAGTACTTC. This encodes CASGYGLGETQYF.

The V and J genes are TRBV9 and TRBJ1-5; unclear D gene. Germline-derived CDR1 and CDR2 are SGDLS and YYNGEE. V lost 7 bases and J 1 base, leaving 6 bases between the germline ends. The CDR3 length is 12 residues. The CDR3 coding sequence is TGTGCCAGCGGCCCCAGCAATCAGCCCCAGCATTTT. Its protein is CASGPSNQPQHF.

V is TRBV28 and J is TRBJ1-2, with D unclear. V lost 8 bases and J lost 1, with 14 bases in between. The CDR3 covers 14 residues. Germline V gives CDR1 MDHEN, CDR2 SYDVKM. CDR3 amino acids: CASGYYPVNYGYTF. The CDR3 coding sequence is TGTGCCAGCGGGTACTACCCTGTTAACTATGGCTACACCTTC.